A selection of T cell receptor beta chains follows, all from one sample in a study of CD8+ T cells in alopecia areata. The repertoire was sequenced with immunoSEQ multiplex PCR; TCRdb's copy has only in-frame clones and lacks some. Among some 170,000 clones listed, roughly 50% were seen once. The sample consisted of CD4+ T cells sorted from blood, taken at approximately week 60, from a patient treated with tofacitinib. These receptors all come from a human donor with alopecia areata. CDR3s include the opening cysteine and the closing phenylalanine or tryptophan. Fields, in order: V gene, J gene, CDR3 protein.

>TRBV4-1|TRBJ2-2
CASSYEGEPTGELFF
>TRBV18|TRBJ2-2
CASSPLSPTGELFF
>TRBV7-9|TRBJ1-1
CASSLMGNTEAFF
>TRBV7-2|TRBJ2-7
CASSFSGASSYEQYF
>TRBV29-1|TRBJ2-1
CSVGKGLSSYNEQFF
>TRBV6-5|TRBJ1-6
CASSYYGQTNNSPLHF
>TRBV10-3|TRBJ1-2
CAISALAENYGYTF
>TRBV27|TRBJ2-7
CASSRTGGSYEQYF
>TRBV5-1|TRBJ2-1
CASSLEFGNEQFF
>TRBV27|TRBJ2-3
CASSFRPPDTQYF
>TRBV14|TRBJ1-2
CASSQAKGSLGGYGYTF
>TRBV30|TRBJ2-2
CAWSLDEANTGELFF
>TRBV29-1|TRBJ2-2
CSVERRGSTGELFF
>TRBV5-6|TRBJ2-3
CASSLPEGTDTQYF
>TRBV29-1|TRBJ1-5
CSAKTGGDYQPQHF
>TRBV5-6|TRBJ2-5
CASSLRSGETQYF